This T cell receptor (beta chain) was sequenced during a study of blood T cell repertoires in COVID-19. Study information: COVID-19 samples collected from the United States, Italy and Spain covered acute and convalescent phases. Nucleic acid was either cDNA or gDNA, and it came from T cells, B-cell-depleted T cells, or PBMCs.

CDR1 and CDR2 (germline): SNHLY, FYNNEI. CDR3 length: 14 amino acids. V lost 8 bases to trimming and J lost 4 bases; unmatched junction nucleotides: 10. Authors' methods: Scientists estimated how many nucleated cells there were by amplifying reference gene primers. Clones were read by immunoSEQ multiplex PCR, and TCRdb kept only the in-frame ones, dropping some. V, J and clone size are those of that table, while D and trimming were read from the DNA. Of a few hundred thousand clones in the sample, roughly 85% were seen once. Sequencing was carried out using peripheral blood. This sequence originates from a young woman with acute or convalescent COVID-19. The V and J genes are TRBV2 and TRBJ2-5; 7 bases line up with TRBD2. CDR3 coding DNA: TGTGCCAGCGGGACGGGAGGCCGGGGAGAGACCCAGTACTTC. This codes for CASGTGGRGETQYF.